The clone carrying this T cell receptor beta chain was seen a single time. As yet, its antigen is unknown. Both 60 Vbeta primers and 13 Jbeta primers went into the PCR. The table came from immunoSEQ multiplex PCR; TCRdb's copy has only in-frame clones and leaves some out. The table has around 150,000 clones, around 75% seen once. V lost 4 bases and J lost 7; bases outside the gene matches: 9. The CDR3 consists of 14 residues. From germline, CDR1 is SGHDT and CDR2 YYEEEE. These data come from a study of cytomegalovirus exposure and HLA in healthy donors. As for the study in general: Earlier, approximately 190 million T cells were analyzed, and some 120 million unique TCR beta sequences were found among them. Study-wide results and limits: Analyzed later, most CMV-associated TCR beta chains appeared HLA-restricted. A list of approximately 150 TCR beta chains associated with cytomegalovirus was given.

The sample consisted of PBMCs. The chain has TRBV5-6 and TRBJ1-1; 8 positions agree with TRBD1. The receptor's source is a male donor in good health and CMV-seronegative. This chain's CDR3 is CASSTWTGSGEAFF. The CDR3 nucleotides are TGTGCCAGCAGCACCTGGACAGGGAGTGGTGAAGCTTTCTTT.